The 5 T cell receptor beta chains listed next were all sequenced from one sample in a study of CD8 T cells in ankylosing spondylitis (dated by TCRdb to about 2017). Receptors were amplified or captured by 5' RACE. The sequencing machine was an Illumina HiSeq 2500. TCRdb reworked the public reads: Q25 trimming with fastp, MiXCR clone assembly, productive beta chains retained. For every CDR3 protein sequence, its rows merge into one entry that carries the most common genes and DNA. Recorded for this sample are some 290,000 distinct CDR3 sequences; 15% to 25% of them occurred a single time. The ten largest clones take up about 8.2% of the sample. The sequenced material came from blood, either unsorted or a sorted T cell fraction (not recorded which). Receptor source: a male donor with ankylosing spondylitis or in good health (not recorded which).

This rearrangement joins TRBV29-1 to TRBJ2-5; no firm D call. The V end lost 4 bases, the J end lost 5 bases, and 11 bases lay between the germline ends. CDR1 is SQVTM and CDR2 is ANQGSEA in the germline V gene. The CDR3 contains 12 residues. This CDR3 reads CSVADSLETQYF. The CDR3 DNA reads TGCAGCGTTGCGGATAGTTTGGAGACCCAGTACTTC.

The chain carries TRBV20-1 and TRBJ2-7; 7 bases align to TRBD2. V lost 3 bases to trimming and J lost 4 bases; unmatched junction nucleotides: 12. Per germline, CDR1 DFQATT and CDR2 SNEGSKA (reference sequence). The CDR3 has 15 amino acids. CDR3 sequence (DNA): TGCAGTGCTAGGGCGACGGGAGGCCCCCTTTACGAGCAGTACGTC. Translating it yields CSARATGGPLYEQYV.

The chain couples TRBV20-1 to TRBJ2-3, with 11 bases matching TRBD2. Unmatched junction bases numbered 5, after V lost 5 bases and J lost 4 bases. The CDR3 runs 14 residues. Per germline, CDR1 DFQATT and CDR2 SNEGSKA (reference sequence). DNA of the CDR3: TGCAGTGCTCGGCTAGCGGGAGGACCAGATACGCAGTATTTT. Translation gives CSARLAGGPDTQYF.

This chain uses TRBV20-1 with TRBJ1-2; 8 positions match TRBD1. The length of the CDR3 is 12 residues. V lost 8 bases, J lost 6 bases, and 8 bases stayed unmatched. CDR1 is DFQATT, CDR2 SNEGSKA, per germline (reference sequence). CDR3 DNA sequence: TGCAGTCTCGACCGGACAGGGCATGGCTACACCTTC. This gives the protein CSLDRTGHGYTF.

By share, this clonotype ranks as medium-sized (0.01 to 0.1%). CDR3 protein: CSVPGGLTDTQYF. The CDR3 region has the DNA TGCAGTGTTCCCGGGGGCCTCACAGATACGCAGTATTTT. The chain is built from TRBV20-1 and TRBJ2-3; possibly TRBD1 or TRBD2 for D (6 bases each). The CDR3 length is 13 residues. The germline V gene has CDR1 DFQATT and CDR2 SNEGSKA (reference sequence). The ends were cut back, 7 bases at V and 2 bases at J, with 13 bases in the middle.